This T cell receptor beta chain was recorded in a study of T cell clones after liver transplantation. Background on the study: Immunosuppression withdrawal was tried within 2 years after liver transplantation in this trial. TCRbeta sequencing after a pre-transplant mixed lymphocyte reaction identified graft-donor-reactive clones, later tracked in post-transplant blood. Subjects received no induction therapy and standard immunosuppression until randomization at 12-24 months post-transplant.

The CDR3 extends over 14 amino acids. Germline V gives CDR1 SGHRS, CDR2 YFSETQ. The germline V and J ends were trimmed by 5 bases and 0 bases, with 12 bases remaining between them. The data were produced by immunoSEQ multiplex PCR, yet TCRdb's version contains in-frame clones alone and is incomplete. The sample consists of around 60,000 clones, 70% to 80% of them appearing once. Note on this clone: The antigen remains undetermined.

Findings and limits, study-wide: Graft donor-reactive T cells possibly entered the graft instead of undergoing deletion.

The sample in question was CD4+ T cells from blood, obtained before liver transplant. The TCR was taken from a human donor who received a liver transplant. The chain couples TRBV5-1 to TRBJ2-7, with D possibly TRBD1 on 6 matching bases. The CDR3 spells CASRMDSPSYEQYF. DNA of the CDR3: TGCGCCAGCAGGATGGACAGTCCCTCCTACGAGCAGTACTTC.